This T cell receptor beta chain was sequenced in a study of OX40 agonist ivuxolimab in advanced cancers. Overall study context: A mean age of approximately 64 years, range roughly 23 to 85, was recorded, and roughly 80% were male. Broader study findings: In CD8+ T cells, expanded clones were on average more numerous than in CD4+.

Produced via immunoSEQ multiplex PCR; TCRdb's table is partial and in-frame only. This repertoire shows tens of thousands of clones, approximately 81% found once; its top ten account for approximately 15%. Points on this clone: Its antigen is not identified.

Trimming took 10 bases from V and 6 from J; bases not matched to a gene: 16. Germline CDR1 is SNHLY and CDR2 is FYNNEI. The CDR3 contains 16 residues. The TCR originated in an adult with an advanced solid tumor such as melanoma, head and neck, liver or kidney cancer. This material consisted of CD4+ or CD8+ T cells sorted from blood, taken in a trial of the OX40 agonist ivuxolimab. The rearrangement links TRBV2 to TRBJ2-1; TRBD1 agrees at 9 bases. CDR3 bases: TGTGCCATCCCCTCTCGGACAGGGGTGGAGAGCAATGAGCAGTTCTTC. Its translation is CAIPSRTGVESNEQFF. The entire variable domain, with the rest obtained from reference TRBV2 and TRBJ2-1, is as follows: EPEVTQTPSHQVTQMGQEVILRCVPISNHLYFYWYRQILGQKVEFLVSFYNNEISEKSEIFDDQFSVERPDGSNFTLKIRSTKLEDSAMYFCAIPSRTGVESNEQFFGPGTRLTVL.